This T cell receptor beta chain originates from a study of T cell responses to AZD1222 COVID-19 vaccine. Overall study results and limits: At baseline, just 5 or 6 AZD1222 recipients tested seropositive. Repertoires were obtained solely post-peak T cell response.

The repertoire was sequenced with immunoSEQ multiplex PCR; TCRdb's copy has only in-frame clones and lacks some. Of about 94,000 clones in the sample, over 75% were seen once. The V gene end was trimmed by 4 bases and the J gene end by 0 bases; junction bases not matched to a gene: 5. CDR1 is MDHEN, CDR2 SYDVKM, per germline. CDR3 length: 17 amino acids. Concerning this clone: Its antigen is not identified.

Sequencing was performed on peripheral blood, taken on day 0 of AZD1222 vaccination. The rearrangement links TRBV28 to TRBJ2-6; 8 nucleotides match TRBD1. The sequence derives from an adult in good health. In DNA form, the CDR3 reads TGTGCCAGCAGTTCAGGGGGCGCGGGCTCTGGGGCCAACGTCCTGACTTTC. As protein: CASSSGGAGSGANVLTF.